This TCR beta chain is drawn from a study of shared clonotypes between healthy human individuals. In the study overall: CD4 naive and CD4 memory each took three plates per donor, while CD8 naive took two and CD8 memory one. Findings of the study overall: Rarefaction showed that sequencing of sorted subsets was incomplete (despite large depth).

On this clone itself: No antigen is known for it. Being one base from a much bigger clone, this may be a read error.

Some clones are missing from TCRdb's copy, which holds only in-frame ones; the method was immunoSEQ multiplex PCR. Of about 1 million clones in the sample, more than 65% were seen once. The trim removed 4 bases at V and 3 bases at J, leaving 2 bases unmatched. This CDR3 spans 14 amino acids. Looked up from germline, CDR1 is SGHTA and CDR2 is FQGNSA. Those who donated were healthy HIV-negative adults, with no recent acute infections or vaccinations reported. The sequenced sample consisted of memory CD4+ T cells sorted from blood. The subset was: CD45RA-negative fraction. The TCR comes from a man between 18 and 35 years old in good health. The chain couples TRBV7-2 to TRBJ1-4; 7 positions match TRBD1. CDR3 protein: CASSWGQSNEKLFF. DNA of the CDR3: TGTGCCAGCAGCTGGGGACAGTCTAATGAAAAACTGTTTTTT.